The T cell receptor (beta chain) described here comes from a study of cytomegalovirus exposure and HLA in healthy donors. Study-wide findings and caveats: Information on immune exposure was restricted to one variable (CMV serostatus). Later analysis placed DRB1 highest and HLA-C lowest in TCR association rates, which differed by HLA locus. What was likely a sequencing artifact was a cluster of highly shared sequence variants.

The PCR used 60 Vbeta and 13 Jbeta primers. The table came from immunoSEQ multiplex PCR; TCRdb's copy has only in-frame clones and leaves some out. The sample holds 85,000 or so clones. Germline V CDR1 and CDR2: GTSNPN, SVGIG (reference sequence). Germline trimming cut 5 bases from V and 4 bases from J; bases unmatched to any gene: 8. The CDR3 is 14 residues long. In regard to this clone: What it binds is not known.

The sequence came from a woman aged 25 to 39 in good health and CMV-seronegative. The chain combines TRBV30 with TRBJ1-5; TRBD1 matches at 7 bases. Sequenced input: PBMCs. The CDR3 is CAWGGAGGNQPQHF. In nucleotides, the CDR3 is TGTGCCTGGGGAGGGGCAGGGGGGAATCAGCCCCAGCATTTT.